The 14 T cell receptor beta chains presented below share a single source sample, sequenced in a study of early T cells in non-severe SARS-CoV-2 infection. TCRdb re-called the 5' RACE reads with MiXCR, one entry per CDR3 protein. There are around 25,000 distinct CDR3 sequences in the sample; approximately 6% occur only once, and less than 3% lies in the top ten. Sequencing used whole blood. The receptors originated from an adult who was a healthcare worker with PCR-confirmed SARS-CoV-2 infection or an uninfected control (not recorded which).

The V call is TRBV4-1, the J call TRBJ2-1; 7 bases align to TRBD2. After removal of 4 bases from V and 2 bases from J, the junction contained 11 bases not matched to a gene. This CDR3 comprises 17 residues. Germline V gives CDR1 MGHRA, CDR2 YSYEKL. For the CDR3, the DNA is TGCGCCAGCAGCCGTAATTACGCGGGGGATGCCTACAATGAGCAGTTCTTC. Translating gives CASSRNYAGDAYNEQFF.

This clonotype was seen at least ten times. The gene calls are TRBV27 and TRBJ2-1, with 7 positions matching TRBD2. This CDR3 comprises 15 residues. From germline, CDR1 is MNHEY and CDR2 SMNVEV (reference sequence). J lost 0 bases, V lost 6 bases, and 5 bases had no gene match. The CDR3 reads CASRRAGTSYNEQFF. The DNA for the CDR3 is TGTGCCAGCAGGCGAGCGGGGACCTCCTACAATGAGCAGTTCTTC.

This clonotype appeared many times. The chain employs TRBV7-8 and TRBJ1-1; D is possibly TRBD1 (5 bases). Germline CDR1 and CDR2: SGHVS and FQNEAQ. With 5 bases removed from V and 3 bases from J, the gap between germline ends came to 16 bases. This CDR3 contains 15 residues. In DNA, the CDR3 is TGTGCCAGCAGCCCCTTCAGGGACCTGGACACTGAAGCTTTCTTT. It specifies CASSPFRDLDTEAFF.

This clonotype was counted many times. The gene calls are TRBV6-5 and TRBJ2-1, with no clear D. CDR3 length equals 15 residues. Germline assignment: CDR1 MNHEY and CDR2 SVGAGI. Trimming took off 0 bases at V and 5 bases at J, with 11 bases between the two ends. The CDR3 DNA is TGTGCCAGCAGTTACTCGCCCCGGAGAAACAATGAGCAGTTCTTC. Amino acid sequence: CASSYSPRRNNEQFF.

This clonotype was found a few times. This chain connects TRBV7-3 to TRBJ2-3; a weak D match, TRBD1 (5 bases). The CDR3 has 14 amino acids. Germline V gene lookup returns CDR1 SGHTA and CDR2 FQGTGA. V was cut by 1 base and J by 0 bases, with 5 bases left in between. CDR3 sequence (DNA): TGTGCCAGCAGCTTAAGACAGAGCACAGATACGCAGTATTTT. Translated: CASSLRQSTDTQYF.

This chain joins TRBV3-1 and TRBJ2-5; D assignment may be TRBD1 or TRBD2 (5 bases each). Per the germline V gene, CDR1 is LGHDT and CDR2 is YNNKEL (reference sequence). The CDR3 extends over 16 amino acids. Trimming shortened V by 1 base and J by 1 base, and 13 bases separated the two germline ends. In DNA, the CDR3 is TGTGCCAGCAGCCAAGTTGTCGGGGCACTCCAAGAGACCCAGTACTTC. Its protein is CASSQVVGALQETQYF.

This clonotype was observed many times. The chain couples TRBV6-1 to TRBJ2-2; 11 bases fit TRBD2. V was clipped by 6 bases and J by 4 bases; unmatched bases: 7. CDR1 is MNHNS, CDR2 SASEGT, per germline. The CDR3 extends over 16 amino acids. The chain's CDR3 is CASRGLAGGPTGELFF. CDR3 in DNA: TGTGCCAGCAGAGGATTAGCGGGGGGGCCCACCGGGGAGCTGTTTTTT.

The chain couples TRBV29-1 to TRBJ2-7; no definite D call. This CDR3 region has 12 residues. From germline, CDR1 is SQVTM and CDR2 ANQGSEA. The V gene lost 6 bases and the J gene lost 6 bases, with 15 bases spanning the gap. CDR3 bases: TGCAGCGTGACCACAGTCTCAGCCGAGCAGTACTTC. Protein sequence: CSVTTVSAEQYF.

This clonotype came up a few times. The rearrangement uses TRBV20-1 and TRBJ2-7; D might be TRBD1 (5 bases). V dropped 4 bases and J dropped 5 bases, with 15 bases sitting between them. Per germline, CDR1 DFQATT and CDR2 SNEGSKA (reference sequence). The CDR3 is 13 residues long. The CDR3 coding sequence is TGCAGTGCTACAGGGTGGCTAATCGACGAGCAGTACTTC. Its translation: CSATGWLIDEQYF.

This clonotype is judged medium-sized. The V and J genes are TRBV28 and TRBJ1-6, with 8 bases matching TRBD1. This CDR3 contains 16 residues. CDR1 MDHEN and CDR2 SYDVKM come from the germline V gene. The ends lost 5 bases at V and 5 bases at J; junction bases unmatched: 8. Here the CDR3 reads CASSPPDRANNSPLHF. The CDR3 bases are TGTGCCAGCAGTCCCCCGGACAGGGCAAATAATTCACCCCTCCACTTT.

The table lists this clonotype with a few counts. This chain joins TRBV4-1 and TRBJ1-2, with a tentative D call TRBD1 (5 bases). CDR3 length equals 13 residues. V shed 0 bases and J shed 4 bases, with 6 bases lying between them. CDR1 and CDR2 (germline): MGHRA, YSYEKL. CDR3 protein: CASSQEGVYGYTF. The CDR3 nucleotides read TGCGCCAGCAGCCAAGAAGGGGTCTATGGCTACACCTTC.

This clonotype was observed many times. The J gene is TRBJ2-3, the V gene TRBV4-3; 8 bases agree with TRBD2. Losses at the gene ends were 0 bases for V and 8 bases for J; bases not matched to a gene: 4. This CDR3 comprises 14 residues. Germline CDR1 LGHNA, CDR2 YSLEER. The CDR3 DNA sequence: TGCGCCAGCAGCCAAGAGGGTAGCGGGGTTACGCAGTATTTT. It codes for CASSQEGSGVTQYF.

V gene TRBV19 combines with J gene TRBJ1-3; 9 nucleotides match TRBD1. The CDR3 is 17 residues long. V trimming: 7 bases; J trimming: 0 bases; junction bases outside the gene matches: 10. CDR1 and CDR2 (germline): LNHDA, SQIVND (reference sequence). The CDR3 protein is CASTNRDRESSGNTIYF. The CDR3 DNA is TGTGCCAGTACTAACCGGGACAGGGAGAGCTCTGGAAACACCATATATTTT.

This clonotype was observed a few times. CDR3 bases: TGTGCCAGCAGTTCAACAAATGACAGGGAGGTGCACTATGGCTACACCTTC. Protein: CASSSTNDREVHYGYTF. This chain uses TRBV12-3 or TRBV12-4 with TRBJ1-2, with TRBD1 matching over 7 bases. This CDR3 has 17 amino acids. The junction had 14 bases not matched to a gene; V was cut back by 4 bases and J by 3 bases.